This T cell receptor beta chain was identified in a study of technical replicates of blood from several donors. The method was immunoSEQ multiplex PCR; TCRdb's version includes in-frame clones alone and lacks a portion of them. The sample has around 76,000 clones; less than 99% are singletons. The length of the CDR3 is 13 residues. Germline CDR1 is MNHEY and CDR2 is SVGAGI. V lost 5 bases and J 7 bases, leaving 11 bases between the germline ends. The specimen was T cells isolated from PBMCs. This receptor was obtained from a human donor in good health. V gene TRBV6-5 combines with J gene TRBJ2-2; D unclear. CDR3 sequence (DNA): TGTGCCAGCAGTATTCTAGGCGTCGGGGAGCTGTTTTTT. Protein: CASSILGVGELFF.